The clone carrying this TCR beta chain was seen a handful of times. What it recognizes is unknown. Investigators reverse transcribed all isolated RNA, so they sequenced expressed TCRB transcripts. Sequencing of naive, central memory and regulatory T cell samples gave an average of about 3.57 million reads. Assay: immunoSEQ multiplex PCR; the TCRdb copy retains only in-frame clones and omits some. Of 140,000 to 150,000 clones in the sample, 8.5% to 12% were seen once. These data are taken from a study of beta chain features in type 1 diabetes. The V gene end was trimmed by 2 bases and the J gene end by 5 bases; junction bases not matched to a gene: 7. The CDR3 spans 16 residues. CDR1 is WNHNN, CDR2 SYGVQD, per germline (reference sequence). Study results and limitations: The study left unresolved whether HLA type influences TCRB rearrangement.

The sequencing sample was made of naive CD4+ T cells from blood. The chain has TRBV10-1 and TRBJ2-7; 12 bases match TRBD1. This receptor was identified in a man younger than 35 in good health. CDR3 DNA sequence: TGCGCCAGCAGTGAGGACCCGGGACAGGGGGCCGACGAGCAGTACTTC. Encoded protein: CASSEDPGQGADEQYF.